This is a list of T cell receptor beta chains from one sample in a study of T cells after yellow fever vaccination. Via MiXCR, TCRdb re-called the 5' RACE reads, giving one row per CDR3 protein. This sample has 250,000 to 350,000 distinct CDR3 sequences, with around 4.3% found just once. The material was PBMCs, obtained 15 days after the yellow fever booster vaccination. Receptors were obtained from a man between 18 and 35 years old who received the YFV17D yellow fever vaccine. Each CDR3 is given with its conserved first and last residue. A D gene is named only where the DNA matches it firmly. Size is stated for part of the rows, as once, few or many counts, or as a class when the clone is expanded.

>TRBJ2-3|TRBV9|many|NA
TGTGCCAGCAGCCCCACCGGGACACCTAGCACAGATACGCAGTATTTT
CASSPTGTPSTDTQYF
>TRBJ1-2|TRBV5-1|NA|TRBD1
TGCGCCAGCAGCGGGGGACAGGTTAACTATGGCTACACCTTC
CASSGGQVNYGYTF
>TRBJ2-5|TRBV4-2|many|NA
TGTGCCAGCAGCCAAGGGACTTTTGGCGGGGGCCTCGTTGAGACCCAGTACTTC
CASSQGTFGGGLVETQYF
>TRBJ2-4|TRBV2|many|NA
TGTGCCAGCACGTACCTAGCCAAAAACATTCAGTACTTC
CASTYLAKNIQYF
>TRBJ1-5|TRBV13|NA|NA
TGTGCCAGCAGCGCGACGGGGAGCAATCAGCCCCAGCATTTT
CASSATGSNQPQHF
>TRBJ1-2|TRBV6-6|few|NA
TGTGCCAGCAGTTACACATACCGGTATTCCTATGGCTACACCTTC
CASSYTYRYSYGYTF
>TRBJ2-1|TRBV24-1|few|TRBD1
TGTGCCACCAGTGATCCGGGACAGTCCAAGCAGTTCTTC
CATSDPGQSKQFF
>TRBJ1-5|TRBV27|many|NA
TGTGCCAGCAGTTTCCAATGGTATAGCAATCAGCCCCAGCATTTT
CASSFQWYSNQPQHF
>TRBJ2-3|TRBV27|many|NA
TGTGCCAGCAGTGCCCCAGGGTGGGGCACAGATACGCAGTATTTT
CASSAPGWGTDTQYF
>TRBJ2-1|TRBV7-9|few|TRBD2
TGTGCCAGCAGATTACTAGCGGGGGGGAAAAATGAGCAGTTCTTC
CASRLLAGGKNEQFF
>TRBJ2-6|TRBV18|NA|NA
TGTGCCAGCTCCCCAACGGGGACCTCTGGGGCCAACGTCCTGACTTTC
CASSPTGTSGANVLTF
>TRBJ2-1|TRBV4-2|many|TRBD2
TGTGCCAGCAGCCAATTGGCACTAGCGGAGAACAATGAGCAGTTCTTC
CASSQLALAENNEQFF
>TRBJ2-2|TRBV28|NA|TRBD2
TGTGCCAGCAGAGCGGGGGGGCCGGGCACCGGGGAGCTGTTTTTT
CASRAGGPGTGELFF
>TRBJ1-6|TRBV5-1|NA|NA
TGCGCCAGCAGCTGGTCTGGGTTAGAGGATTCACCCCTCCACTTT
CASSWSGLEDSPLHF
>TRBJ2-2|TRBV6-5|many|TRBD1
TGTGCCAGCAGTTCTGGGACAGGCTGGGGGCTTTCCGGGGAGCTGTTTTTT
CASSSGTGWGLSGELFF
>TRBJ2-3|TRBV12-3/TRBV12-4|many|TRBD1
TGTGCCAACGCAGGACAGGGGGAAGGGGATACGCAGTATTTT
CANAGQGEGDTQYF
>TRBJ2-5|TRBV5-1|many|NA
TGCGCCAGCAGCTTGACCGCGGAGACCCAGTACTTC
CASSLTAETQYF
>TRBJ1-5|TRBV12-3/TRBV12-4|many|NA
TGTGCCAGCAGTTTAGGAGGTCATCAGCCCCAGCATTTT
CASSLGGHQPQHF
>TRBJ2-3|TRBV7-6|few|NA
TGTGCCCGGGGGAGTAGCACAGATACGCAGTATTTT
CARGSSTDTQYF
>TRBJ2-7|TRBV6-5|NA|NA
TGTGCCAGCAGTTACCCTACCGGGGAGCAGTACTTC
CASSYPTGEQYF
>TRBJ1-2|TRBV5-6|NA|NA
TGTGCCAGCAGCTGGGCAGGGATTGGTGAGGGCTACACCTTC
CASSWAGIGEGYTF
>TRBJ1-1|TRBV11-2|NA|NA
TGTGCCAGCAGCTTGGGACTCGGGATGAACACTGAAGCTTTCTTT
CASSLGLGMNTEAFF
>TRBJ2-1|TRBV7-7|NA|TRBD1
TGTGCTAGCAGCTCGGACAGGGGGGACAATGAGCAGTTCTTC
CASSSDRGDNEQFF
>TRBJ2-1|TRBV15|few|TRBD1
TGTGCCACCAGCAGAGAACAGGGGATGTGGAATGAGCAGTTCTTC
CATSREQGMWNEQFF
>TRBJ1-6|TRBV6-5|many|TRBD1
TGTGCCAGCAGTCGACAGGGTGGTGAATCACCCCTCCACTTT
CASSRQGGESPLHF